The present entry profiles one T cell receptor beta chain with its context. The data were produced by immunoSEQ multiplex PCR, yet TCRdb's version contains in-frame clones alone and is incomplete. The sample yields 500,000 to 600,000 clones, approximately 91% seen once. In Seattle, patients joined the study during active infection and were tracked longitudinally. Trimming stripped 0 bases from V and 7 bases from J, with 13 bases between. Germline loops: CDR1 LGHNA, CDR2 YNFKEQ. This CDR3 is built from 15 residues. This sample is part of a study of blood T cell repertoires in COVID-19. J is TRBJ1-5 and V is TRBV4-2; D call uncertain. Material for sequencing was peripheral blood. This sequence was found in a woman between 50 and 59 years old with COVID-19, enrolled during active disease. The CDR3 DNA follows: TGTGCCAGCAGCCAAGACGGACGGCGGGGACAGCCCCAGCATTTT. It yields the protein CASSQDGRRGQPQHF.